A single sample gave rise to the 17 T cell receptor beta chains below, sequenced in a study of T cells in Graves' hyperthyroidism and ophthalmopathy. Amplified TCR beta CDR3 regions derived from RNA transcripts. The HTBI primer set drove a first-round RT-PCR of the TCR CDR3. MiXCR was run by TCRdb on the multiplex PCR reads, yielding one entry per CDR3 protein. The table shows hundreds of thousands of distinct CDR3 sequences, with around a sixth occurring only once. The sample comprised blood. These receptors were collected from a woman between 45 and 65 years old with Graves' hyperthyroidism that later progressed to Graves' ophthalmopathy.

This clonotype was observed many times. The V and J genes are TRBV11-2 and TRBJ2-1; no firm D call. Germline V gene sequence: CDR1 SGHAT, CDR2 FQNNGV. The CDR3 has 14 amino acids. Trimming removed 7 bases from V and 0 bases from J, with 10 bases in between. The CDR3 loop is CASKPSSSYNEQFF. The CDR3 coding sequence is TGTGCCAGCAAGCCGTCAAGCTCCTACAATGAGCAGTTCTTC.

The V call is TRBV3-1, the J call TRBJ2-5, with D uncertain. This CDR3 has 14 amino acids. V lost 0 bases, J lost 7 bases, and 12 bases lay in between. Germline CDR1 reads LGHDT; CDR2 reads YNNKEL (reference sequence). This CDR3 is CASSQDFGPPTQYF. The DNA for the CDR3 is TGTGCCAGCAGCCAAGATTTTGGACCGCCGACCCAGTACTTC.

Only a few counts were recorded for this clonotype. The chain joins TRBV20-1 to TRBJ2-5; 10 bases map to TRBD2. The V gene's germline CDR1 is DFQATT and CDR2 SNEGSKA (reference sequence). The CDR3 runs to 13 residues. CDR3 in amino acids: CSISGGRQETQYF. As DNA, the CDR3 is TGCAGCATTAGCGGGGGGCGACAAGAGACCCAGTACTTC.

This chain connects TRBV4-1 to TRBJ1-2; maybe TRBD1 (5 bases). The CDR3 consists of 14 residues. Germline CDR1 reads MGHRA; CDR2 reads YSYEKL. V lost 5 bases and J lost 5, with 15 bases in between. The CDR3 coding sequence is TGCGCCAGCAGCGGCGGACAAGAAGCTTATGGCTACACCTTC. It specifies CASSGGQEAYGYTF.

In its sample, this clonotype was seen many times. V is TRBV20-1 and J is TRBJ2-3; TRBD2 matches at 12 bases. The CDR3 is made up of 15 amino acids. V trimming: 4 bases; J trimming: 6 bases; junction bases outside the gene matches: 8. Germline assignment: CDR1 DFQATT and CDR2 SNEGSKA (reference sequence). CDR3 in DNA: TGCAGTGCTACTCTACTAGCGGGGGGTTCGGATACGCAGTATTTT. Translation gives CSATLLAGGSDTQYF.

This clonotype was found many times. The rearrangement links TRBV11-3 to TRBJ2-1, with D perhaps matching TRBD2 (7 bases). Germline lookup yields CDR1 SGHNT and CDR2 YENEEA. The CDR3 consists of 13 residues. Trimming removed 3 bases at V and 8 bases at J, with 11 bases between. The CDR3, as DNA: TGTGCCAGCAGCTTGACGGGGGGCCATGAGCAGTTCTTC. Amino acids: CASSLTGGHEQFF.

This clonotype was found many times. V and J are TRBV12-3 or TRBV12-4 and TRBJ1-2, with D possibly matching TRBD1 (6 bases). V lost 3 bases and J 4 bases, leaving 12 bases between the germline ends. CDR3 length equals 14 residues. CDR3 in amino acids: CASSFSGHSYGYTF. CDR3 DNA sequence: TGTGCCAGCAGTTTTTCGGGACACTCCTATGGCTACACCTTC.

This clonotype was seen repeatedly, ten times or more. This chain uses TRBV27 with TRBJ1-5; 8 bases are shared with TRBD1. The ends lost 1 base at V and 7 bases at J; junction bases unmatched: 12. This CDR3 has 17 residues. Germline assignment: CDR1 MNHEY and CDR2 SMNVEV (reference sequence). CDR3 amino acids: CASSLWPPTGEGQPQHF. The DNA of the CDR3 is TGTGCCAGCAGTTTATGGCCCCCGACAGGGGAAGGACAGCCCCAGCATTTT.

This clonotype was seen many times. The chain is built from TRBV18 and TRBJ1-1, with 8 bases lining up with TRBD1. Trimming at V came to 5 bases and at J to 11 bases, leaving 10 bases not matched to a gene. Germline-derived CDR1 and CDR2 are KGHSH and LQKENI. The CDR3 runs to 13 residues. The CDR3 sequence: CASSGQGLAAAFF. The DNA of the CDR3 is TGTGCCAGCTCAGGACAGGGATTGGCAGCGGCTTTCTTT.

The chain joins TRBV13 to TRBJ1-2, with no clear D. Trimming pared 5 bases from V and 5 bases from J, leaving 15 bases between. There are 14 residues in the CDR3. CDR1 and CDR2 (germline): PRHDT, FYEKMQ (reference sequence). The CDR3 spells CASSADTPKYGYTF. CDR3 in DNA: TGTGCCAGCAGCGCCGACACACCCAAATATGGCTACACCTTC.

This clonotype was recorded a few times. The CDR3 nucleotides read TGTGCCTGGAAGACAGGGGCTTCACCCCTCCACTTT. Translation: CAWKTGASPLHF. The V call is TRBV30, the J call TRBJ1-6, with TRBD1 matching 8 bases. The ends lost 4 bases at V and 9 bases at J; junction bases unmatched: 2. CDR1 GTSNPN and CDR2 SVGIG come from the germline V gene (reference sequence). CDR3 length: 12 residues.

This clonotype was counted ten times or more. The genes are TRBV3-1 and TRBJ1-4; no reliable D call. Per germline, CDR1 LGHDT and CDR2 YNNKEL (reference sequence). The CDR3 contains 16 residues. V was pared by 4 bases and J by 4 bases, with 16 bases between. CDR3 residues: CASSPQNPGVNEKLFF. For the CDR3, the DNA is TGTGCCAGCAGCCCCCAGAACCCCGGGGTTAATGAAAAACTGTTTTTT. Drawing the rest from reference TRBV3-1 and TRBJ1-4, the complete variable domain is DTAVSQTPKYLVTQMGNDKSIKCEQNLGHDTMYWYKQDSKKFLKIMFSYNNKELIINETVPNRFSPKSPDKAHLNLHINSLELGDSAVYFCASSPQNPGVNEKLFFGSGTQLSVL.

This clonotype was observed a few times. V usage is TRBV7-2 and J usage is TRBJ1-5; TRBD1 matches at 7 bases. CDR3 length: 15 residues. Losses at the gene ends were 4 bases for V and 0 bases for J; bases not matched to a gene: 3. Germline V CDR1 and CDR2: SGHTA, FQGNSA. CDR3 in amino acids: CASSSRGYSNQPQHF. The CDR3 nucleotides read TGTGCCAGCAGCTCCAGGGGGTATAGCAATCAGCCCCAGCATTTT.

This clonotype has a count of ten or more. This sequence joins TRBV3-1 and TRBJ1-2; 9 bases fit TRBD1. The CDR3 covers 14 residues. Per the germline V gene, CDR1 is LGHDT and CDR2 is YNNKEL (reference sequence). V lost 4 bases, J lost 7 bases, and 7 bases stayed unmatched. In nucleotides, the CDR3 is TGTGCCAGCAGCCCACAGGGGGCCTCCCGTGGCTACACCTTC. It encodes CASSPQGASRGYTF.

About this clonotype: At one boundary the junction diverges from the germline segment, which might be a read error. The rearrangement joins TRBV3-1 to TRBJ2-3; 11 bases fit TRBD2. This CDR3 has 18 residues. The germline V gene has CDR1 LGHDT and CDR2 YNNKEL (reference sequence). This CDR3 is CANSQVGVVAGGRNTQYF. In DNA form, the CDR3 reads TGTGCCAACAGCCAAGTGGGAGTGGTAGCGGGGGGGCGTAATACGCAGTATTTT.

This clonotype was counted at least ten times. The V call is TRBV18, the J call TRBJ1-2; D remains ambiguous. The length of the CDR3 is 15 residues. V lost 4 bases and J lost 0, with 12 bases in between. From germline, CDR1 is KGHSH and CDR2 LQKENI. The DNA for the CDR3 is TGTGCCAGCTCACTCAAGGACGGATCTAACTATGGCTACACCTTC. Translated: CASSLKDGSNYGYTF.

This clonotype was counted only a few times. J is TRBJ1-5 and V is TRBV19; 8 nucleotides align to TRBD1. The germline gives CDR1 LNHDA, CDR2 SQIVND (reference sequence). The CDR3 has 14 amino acids. V lost 4 bases, J lost 5 bases, and 4 bases stayed unmatched. CDR3 bases: TGTGCCAGTAGTACCTTACAGGGGGATCAGCCCCAGCATTTT. Its protein product is CASSTLQGDQPQHF.